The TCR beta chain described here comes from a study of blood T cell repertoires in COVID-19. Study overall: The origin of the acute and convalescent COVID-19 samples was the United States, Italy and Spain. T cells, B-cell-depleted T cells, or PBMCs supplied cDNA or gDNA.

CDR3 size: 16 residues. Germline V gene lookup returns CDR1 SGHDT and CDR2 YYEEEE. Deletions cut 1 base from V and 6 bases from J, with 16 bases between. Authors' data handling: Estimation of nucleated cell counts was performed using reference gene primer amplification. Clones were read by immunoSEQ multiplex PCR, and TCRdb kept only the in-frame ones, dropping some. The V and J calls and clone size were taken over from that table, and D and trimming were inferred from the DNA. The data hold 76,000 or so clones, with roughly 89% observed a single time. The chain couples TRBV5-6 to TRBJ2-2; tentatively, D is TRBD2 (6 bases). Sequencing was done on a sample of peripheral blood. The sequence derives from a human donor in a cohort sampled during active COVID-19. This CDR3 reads CASSLPLAGYAGELFF. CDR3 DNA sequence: TGTGCCAGCAGCTTGCCGCTTGCGGGGTATGCCGGGGAGCTGTTTTTT.